The following is a TCR beta chain sequence with its context. This clonotype was picked up many times. It lacks a known antigen. The input lacks base qualities; no much larger clone sits a single base away. The instrument was an Illumina HiSeq 1500. The public reads were reanalyzed by TCRdb: fastp trimming at Q25, MiXCR alignment, in-frame beta chains only. Every CDR3 protein is listed once, alongside the most common genes and DNA of its rows. For this sample there are a few hundred thousand distinct CDR3 sequences; roughly an eighth appear just once. 8.8% of the sample lies in the top ten. This entry belongs to a study of T cell repertoires in cytomegalovirus infection (dated 2019 in TCRdb). Describing the broader study: Because public TCR beta signatures pointed to carriage of CMV infection together with the matching HLA type, the HLA type of each donor mattered for the analysis. Beyond this particular receptor, the publication reports: Carriers of CMV infection plus the relevant HLA type were discriminated by the cumulative frequency of public TCR beta family members in the study cohort and in an independent approximately 400-donor cohort. The ex vivo response was dominated by HLA-C-restricted CMV-specific TCR beta clonotypes, which also provided the single most frequent clonotype in two of eight donors.

V is clipped by 0 bases and J by 5 bases, and the sequence between their germline boundaries is 7 bases long. Spanning cysteine to phenylalanine, the CDR3 consists of 14 amino acids. Only the CDR3 part of the read is kept: 42 bases, read in frame from the first base. CDR1 and CDR2, per the germline V gene, are SGHVS and FQNEAQ. Sequencing was done on a sample of PBMCs. This chain joins TRBV7-8 to TRBJ2-2, and possibly TRBD1, on 6 matching bases. The sequence was obtained from a human donor in good health (CMV status not recorded). Some clones in this sample may be carry-over from other donors' samples. The DNA sequence is TGTGCCAGCAGCTTAGCCAGGGGAACCGGGGAGCTGTTTTTT. This gives the protein CASSLARGTGELFF.